This T cell receptor beta chain derives from a study of graft-versus-host responses after intestinal transplantation listed by TCRdb under 2021. Background on the whole study: Recipients received multivisceral, liver-intestinal, or isolated intestinal transplants. A peak of at least 4% donor T cells among recipient peripheral blood mononuclear cells was the definition used for donor T cell macrochimerism. To identify alloreactive clones, pre-transplant mixed lymphocyte reaction products were sequenced and then compared with unstimulated pre-transplant donor and recipient T cells. Rather than going through the commercial service, samples from a few later patients were sequenced in-house on an Illumina MiSeq and processed with MiXCR. Of the 20 to 25 intestinal transplant recipients enrolled in the cohort, one of whom was a retransplant, 3 patients without pretransplant specimens were excluded. Bulk TCR-beta CDR3 sequencing was used to track graft-versus-host and host-versus-graft alloreactive T cell clones in the graft, circulation and bone marrow after intestinal transplantation. Anti-thymocyte globulin induction was given to all recipients, followed by maintenance tacrolimus and steroids for about 3 years.

What the work shows at the level of the full study, not this receptor alone: Peak levels of circulating GvH clones were associated with declines in HvG clones early after transplant. GvH clones were found in recipient bone marrow, and some of the GvH clones appeared earlier in ileal mucosa or blood, which is consistent with an intestinal mucosal origin. In the allografts of patients with donor T cell macrochimerism, GvH to HvG T cell clonal ratios were high. Conclusions were limited by the relatively low number and heterogeneity of intestinal transplant patients.

The CDR3 spans 13 residues, from the cysteine through the phenylalanine. Left in the record is the CDR3 DNA by itself, 39 bases read in frame from the first base. Reading the germline V gene gives CDR1 SGHAT and CDR2 FQNNGV. V is cut by 0 bases and J by 5 bases, and the space between the germline ends is 7 bases. About this clone: The clone's antigen remains unknown. No qualities accompany the bases; no much larger clone lies one base away.

Libraries came from the immunoSEQ multiplex PCR assay. For most patients, genomic DNA was isolated using the Qiagen DNeasy Blood and Tissue Kit and was shipped frozen to Adaptive Biotechnologies for TCR sequencing. High-throughput TCR-beta CDR3 sequencing of genomic DNA from most patients was performed by Adaptive Biotechnologies. Processing in the source paper ran as follows. Adaptive's ImmunoSEQ software supplied the TCR sequencing data for around 19 patients, while MiXCR and VDJtools were used to process a few other patients. To correct CD4 versus CD8 sorting errors, sequences present in both subsets at a frequency ratio below 5:1 were removed. CDR3 nucleotide sequences shared by donor and recipient were removed because the origin of these sequences could not be assigned. To be classed as alloreactive, a clone needed at least 2-fold expansion over unstimulated cells and a minimum CFSE-low frequency of 0.002% (template counts) or 0.001% (read counts). Clones were considered mappable if detected in sequenced pre-transplant spleen, lymph node, or MLR CFSE-low populations of the donor or recipient. Cumulative frequency of alloreactive clones was calculated as a percentage of all sequences weighted by copy number. The table was pulled from immuneACCESS by TCRdb, which kept in-frame rearrangements only. Such tables lose some clones; where checked, under half of the loss comes from unresolved V genes, and the rest has no known cause. V and J calls and clone size are as listed in that table; D and trimming were resolved from the DNA. This sample has tens of thousands of clones in its table, and 70% to 90% of those were observed once. Roughly 0.35% of the sample is held by the ten biggest clonotypes.

This specimen's time point label, interpreted: cells obtained before transplantation from donor or recipient. CD3+CD4+ and CD3+CD8+ populations were FACS-sorted from unstimulated pre-transplant donor and recipient cells taken from spleen or lymph nodes. This receptor was taken from a human donor who received an intestinal transplant. Recombination linked TRBV11-2 to TRBJ1-2; no D gene can be assigned with confidence. The sequenced sample was unstimulated CD4+ T cells sorted from spleen or lymph node cells, obtained before intestinal transplant. The nucleotide sequence reads TGTGCCAGCAGCTTAGATCCCGCGTATGGCTACACCTTC. Translated, it gives CASSLDPAYGYTF.